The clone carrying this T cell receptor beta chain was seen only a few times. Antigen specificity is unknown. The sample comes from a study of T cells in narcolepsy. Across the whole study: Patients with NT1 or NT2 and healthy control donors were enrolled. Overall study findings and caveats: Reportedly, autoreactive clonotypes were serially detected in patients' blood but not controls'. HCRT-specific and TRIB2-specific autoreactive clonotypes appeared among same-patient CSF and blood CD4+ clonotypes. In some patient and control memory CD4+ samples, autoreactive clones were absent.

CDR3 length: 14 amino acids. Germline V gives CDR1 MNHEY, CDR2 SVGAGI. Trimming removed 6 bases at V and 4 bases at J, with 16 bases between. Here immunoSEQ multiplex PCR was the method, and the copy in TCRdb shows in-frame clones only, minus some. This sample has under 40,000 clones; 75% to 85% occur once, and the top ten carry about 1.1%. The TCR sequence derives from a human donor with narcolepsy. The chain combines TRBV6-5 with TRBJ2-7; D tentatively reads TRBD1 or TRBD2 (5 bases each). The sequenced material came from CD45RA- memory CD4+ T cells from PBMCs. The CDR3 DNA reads TGTGCCAGCAGGGGACCACTCAACCCTTACGAGCAGTACTTC. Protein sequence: CASRGPLNPYEQYF.